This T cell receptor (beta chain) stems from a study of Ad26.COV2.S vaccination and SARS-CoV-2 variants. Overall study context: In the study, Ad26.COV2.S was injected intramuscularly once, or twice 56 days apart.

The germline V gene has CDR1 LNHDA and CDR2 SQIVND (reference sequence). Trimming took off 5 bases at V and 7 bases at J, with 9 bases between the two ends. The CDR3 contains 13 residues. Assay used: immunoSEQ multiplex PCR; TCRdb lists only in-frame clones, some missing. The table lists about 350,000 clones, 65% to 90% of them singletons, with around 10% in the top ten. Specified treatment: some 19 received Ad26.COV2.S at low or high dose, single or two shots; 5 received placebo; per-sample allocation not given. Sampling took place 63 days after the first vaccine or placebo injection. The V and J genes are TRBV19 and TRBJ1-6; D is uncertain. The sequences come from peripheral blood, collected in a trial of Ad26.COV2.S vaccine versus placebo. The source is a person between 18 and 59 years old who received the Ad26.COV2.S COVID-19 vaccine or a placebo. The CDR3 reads CASSPLGNSPLHF. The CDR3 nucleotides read TGTGCCAGTAGTCCACTGGGGAATTCACCCCTCCACTTT.